This TCR beta chain was recovered during a study of patients with pleural tuberculosis (dated by TCRdb to the mid-2010s). Sequencing instrument: Illumina Genome Analyzer IIx. TCRdb applied fastp at Q25 and MiXCR to the public reads, then kept only in-frame beta chains. CDR3 protein sequences are deduplicated, and each keeps its most common genes and DNA. This sample gives 29,000 or so distinct CDR3 sequences in total; 18% of them show up just once. Roughly 4% of the sample rests with the top ten. To note about this clonotype: Its recognized antigen is unknown. At one of its ends the junction is not consistent with the germline gene, which may arise from a read error.

Reading the germline V gene (reference sequence) gives CDR1 DFQATT and CDR2 SNEGSKA. The CDR3 covers 17 residues, taking in both the cysteine and the phenylalanine. Kept here is only the CDR3 DNA, which spans 51 bases and is read in frame from base 1. Source material: peripheral blood. The receptor was derived from a human donor with pleural tuberculosis. Recombination linked TRBV20-1 to TRBJ2-3; a weak D assignment points to TRBD2 (6 bases agree). At the DNA level, the sequence is TGCAGTGCTAGAGGGAACCCGGGACTTTTTGGAACAGATATGCAGTATTTT. This codes for CSARGNPGLFGTDMQYF.